These 32 T cell receptor beta chains were all obtained from the same sample, sequenced in a study of blood T cell repertoires in COVID-19 (dated by TCRdb to about 2020). The library was made by the immunoSEQ multiplex PCR assay. TCRdb retrieved this table from immuneACCESS and kept in-frame rearrangements only. Not all clones are present; in checked studies, unresolved V genes account for under half, and no reason is known for the remainder. In this sample the table shows about 230,000 clones, more than 65% of which occur a single time. 4% to 5.5% of the sample rests with the top ten. The specimen sequenced was peripheral blood. Source of these receptors: a man in his forties or fifties with active or convalescent COVID-19.

The V and J genes are TRBV28 and TRBJ2-3, with 8 nucleotides matching TRBD1. Per germline, CDR1 MDHEN and CDR2 SYDVKM. This CDR3 is 12 amino acids long. The V gene end was trimmed by 8 bases and the J gene end by 5 bases; junction bases not matched to a gene: 3. CDR3 region: CASQGARDTQYF. The CDR3 bases are TGTGCCAGCCAGGGGGCTAGAGATACGCAGTATTTT.

V is TRBV6-1 and J is TRBJ2-7, with unresolved D. In germline, CDR1 is MNHNS, CDR2 SASEGT. CDR3 length: 13 amino acids. The V gene lost 2 bases and the J gene lost 7 bases, with 12 bases spanning the gap. The CDR3 is CASSERQAAEQYF. DNA for the CDR3: TGTGCCAGCAGTGAACGCCAGGCCGCGGAGCAGTACTTC.

This chain links TRBV5-1 with TRBJ1-1; a weak D match, TRBD1 (6 bases). CDR1 SGHRS and CDR2 YFSETQ come from the germline V gene. This CDR3 region has 18 residues. V gave up 0 bases and J gave up 4 bases, with 22 bases separating them. This CDR3 is CASSLATTGRNRGTEAFF. In DNA form, the CDR3 reads TGCGCCAGCAGCTTGGCAACGACAGGCAGAAATCGGGGCACTGAAGCTTTCTTT.

The CDR3: CSVRDSKETQYF. CDR3 in DNA: TGCAGCGTTCGGGACAGCAAAGAGACCCAGTACTTC. The rearrangement links TRBV29-1 to TRBJ2-5, with 7 bases fitting TRBD1. The V segment lost 5 bases and the J segment 3 bases; nucleotides outside the gene matches: 3. Germline CDR1 is SQVTM and CDR2 is ANQGSEA. The length of the CDR3 is 12 residues.

The rearrangement joins TRBV4-1 to TRBJ1-1, with D unclear. CDR1 and CDR2 from the germline V gene are MGHRA and YSYEKL. CDR3 length equals 13 residues. Between the trimmed V and J ends, which lost 2 bases and 0 bases, there was a span of 4 bases. The CDR3 reads CASSQPVNTEAFF. In DNA form, the CDR3 reads TGCGCCAGCAGCCAACCAGTGAACACTGAAGCTTTCTTT.

The V call is TRBV19, the J call TRBJ1-1; the match to TRBD1 covers 7 bases. V was pared by 10 bases and J by 2 bases, with 4 bases of the junction left unmatched. This CDR3 comprises 12 residues. Germline CDR1 is LNHDA and CDR2 is SQIVND (reference sequence). Written as DNA, the CDR3 is TGTGCCACAGGGGGTTTAAACACTGAAGCTTTCTTT. Its protein product is CATGGLNTEAFF.

V and J are TRBV7-8 and TRBJ1-1, with 7 bases aligning to TRBD1. Germline-derived CDR1 and CDR2 are SGHVS and FQNEAQ. V was pared by 5 bases and J by 1 base, with 7 bases of the junction left unmatched. There are 15 residues in the CDR3. The DNA of the CDR3 is TGTGCCAGCAGCCCGTTAGCAGGGGGGAACACTGAAGCTTTCTTT. It encodes CASSPLAGGNTEAFF.

This clone was picked up a small number of times. This sequence joins TRBV11-3 and TRBJ1-6; no reliable D call. Germline V gene lookup returns CDR1 SGHNT and CDR2 YENEEA. CDR3 length equals 17 residues. The ends were cut back, 5 bases at V and 0 bases at J, with 14 bases in the middle. DNA for the CDR3: TGTGCCAGCAGCCTGGGTCGAGCAGGCTCCTATAATTCACCCCTCCACTTT. This codes for CASSLGRAGSYNSPLHF.

This chain uses TRBV7-8 with TRBJ1-1; D is unresolved. CDR1 SGHVS and CDR2 FQNEAQ come from the germline V gene. The CDR3 runs to 13 residues. V gave up 7 bases and J gave up 1 base, with 10 bases separating them. CDR3 region: CASKLRANTEAFF. The CDR3 DNA follows: TGTGCCAGCAAACTTAGAGCGAACACTGAAGCTTTCTTT.

The chain couples TRBV24-1 to TRBJ2-2, with 11 bases aligning to TRBD1. CDR1 and CDR2 (germline): KGHDR, SFDVKD. Losses at the gene ends were 3 bases for V and 4 bases for J; bases not matched to a gene: 3. There are 16 residues in the CDR3. CDR3 sequence (DNA): TGTGCCACCAGTGATCGGACAGGGGGCTTCACCGGGGAGCTGTTTTTT. It encodes CATSDRTGGFTGELFF.

The chain links TRBV28 to TRBJ2-1; TRBD2 might be the D (5 bases). The CDR3 spans 16 residues. The V gene lost 4 bases and the J gene lost 3 bases, with 16 bases spanning the gap. Germline V gene sequence: CDR1 MDHEN, CDR2 SYDVKM. CDR3 sequence reads: CASSSPSAGRYNEQFF. CDR3 coding DNA: TGTGCCAGCAGTTCACCATCCGCGGGCCGCTACAATGAGCAGTTCTTC.

This rearrangement joins TRBV30 to TRBJ1-6, with 8 positions matching TRBD1. This CDR3 has 12 residues. The ends lost 8 bases at V and 8 bases at J; junction bases unmatched: 5. Germline-derived CDR1 and CDR2 are GTSNPN and SVGIG (reference sequence). CDR3 bases: TGTGCCCACAGGGGGATAGATTCACCCCTCCACTTT. This translates into CAHRGIDSPLHF.

The chain carries TRBV24-1 and TRBJ2-3, with D possibly being TRBD2 (6 bases). The CDR3 is 16 amino acids. The germline V and J ends were trimmed by 5 bases and 4 bases, with 18 bases remaining between them. From germline, CDR1 is KGHDR and CDR2 SFDVKD. CDR3 nucleotides: TGTGCCACCAGTGGCCGAGGCGGGGTCGTCCCAGATACGCAGTATTTT. The encoded protein is CATSGRGGVVPDTQYF.

The chain links TRBV4-2 to TRBJ1-5, with a tentative D call TRBD1 (5 bases). The V gene lost 3 bases and the J gene lost 5 bases, with 14 bases spanning the gap. Germline CDR1 LGHNA, CDR2 YNFKEQ. The CDR3 runs 15 residues. The CDR3 region is CASSHGGGADQPQHF. The CDR3 DNA follows: TGTGCCAGCAGCCATGGGGGAGGGGCGGATCAGCCCCAGCATTTT.

This clone has just one count. The chain employs TRBV10-3 and TRBJ2-4, with TRBD1 matching 7 bases. CDR3 length equals 17 residues. Germline-derived CDR1 and CDR2 are ENHRY and SYGVKD. J gave up 2 bases and V 4 bases, and 11 bases lay outside the gene matches. CDR3 nucleotides: TGTGCCATCAGTGTGACAGGGCAATCTCGGTCCAAAAACATTCAGTACTTC. Translating gives CAISVTGQSRSKNIQYF.

This clone came up once. The chain carries TRBV6-4 and TRBJ1-1; D remains unclear. The V and J ends lost 0 bases and 3 bases respectively, with 11 bases between them. The CDR3 is made up of 15 amino acids. Germline V gene lookup returns CDR1 MRHNA and CDR2 SNTAGT. CDR3 bases: TGTGCCAGCAGTGACTCCTGGGCGCCGGACACTGAAGCTTTCTTT. The encoded protein is CASSDSWAPDTEAFF.

The chain combines TRBV29-1 with TRBJ1-2, with TRBD1 identical over 7 bases. Germline V lookup: CDR1 SQVTM, CDR2 ANQGSEA. Trimming took 6 bases from V and 5 from J; bases not matched to a gene: 6. CDR3 length: 12 residues. Here the CDR3 DNA reads TGCAGCGTGGGACAGACTCTATATGGCTACACCTTC. It encodes CSVGQTLYGYTF.

This sequence joins TRBV20-1 and TRBJ2-7; the D is unclear. Trimming took 3 bases from V and 3 from J, leaving 3 bases between them. The V gene's germline CDR1 is DFQATT and CDR2 SNEGSKA (reference sequence). The CDR3 runs 10 residues. The CDR3: CSASHYEQYF. In DNA form, the CDR3 reads TGCAGTGCTAGTCACTACGAGCAGTACTTC.

The V and J genes are TRBV7-2 and TRBJ2-7; 12 bases fit TRBD2. The CDR3 has 18 residues. After removal of 2 bases from V and 4 bases from J, the junction contained 12 bases not matched to a gene. The germline gives CDR1 SGHTA, CDR2 FQGNSA. The CDR3 DNA reads TGTGCCAGCAGCTTAAGGACTAGCGGGGAGGTGGGGAGTTACGAGCAGTACTTC. Translated: CASSLRTSGEVGSYEQYF. Full variable domain (missing parts from reference TRBV7-2 and TRBJ2-7): GAGVSQSPSNKVTEKGKDVELRCDPISGHTALYWYRQSLGQGLEFLIYFQGNSAPDKSGLPSDRFSAERTGGSVSTLTIQRTQQEDSAVYLCASSLRTSGEVGSYEQYFGPGTRLTVT.

The chain joins TRBV19 to TRBJ1-1; no definite D call. The CDR3 contains 14 residues. From germline, CDR1 is LNHDA and CDR2 SQIVND (reference sequence). V lost 5 bases and J 2 bases, leaving 12 bases between the germline ends. The CDR3 DNA is TGTGCCAGTAGTTCACGGGGAGCTAACACTGAAGCTTTCTTT. Protein: CASSSRGANTEAFF.

V gene TRBV2 combines with J gene TRBJ2-1, with 9 bases aligning to TRBD2. In germline, CDR1 is SNHLY, CDR2 FYNNEI. V dropped 8 bases and J dropped 4; count of bases not matched to a gene: 9. The CDR3 contains 15 residues. The CDR3 reads CASPSGLAFYNEQFF. DNA of the CDR3: TGTGCCAGCCCCTCAGGACTAGCGTTTTACAATGAGCAGTTCTTC.

The V gene is TRBV6-1, the J gene TRBJ2-3, with 13 bases aligning to TRBD2. The germline V gene encodes CDR1 MNHNS and CDR2 SASEGT. The CDR3 covers 16 residues. V shed 4 bases and J 0 bases; nucleotides not matched to a gene: 1. CDR3 coding DNA: TGTGCCAGCAGTGTGACTAGCGGGGGGAGCACAGATACGCAGTATTTT. Encoded protein: CASSVTSGGSTDTQYF.

Written as DNA, the CDR3 is TGTGCCAGCTCCCCTGGGGGGACCAAAGTGTCCTACGAGCAGTACTTC. It translates to CASSPGGTKVSYEQYF. The chain carries TRBV18 and TRBJ2-7, with D perhaps TRBD2 (6 bases). The CDR3 is 16 amino acids. V dropped 6 bases and J dropped 1 base, with 19 bases sitting between them. The germline gives CDR1 KGHSH, CDR2 LQKENI.

This rearrangement joins TRBV29-1 to TRBJ2-1; tentatively, D is TRBD2 (6 bases). Trimming removed 3 bases at V and 4 bases at J, with 10 bases between. The germline CDR1 and CDR2 sequences are SQVTM and ANQGSEA. The CDR3 totals 13 residues. Here the CDR3 reads CSVEGLQYNEQFF. CDR3 DNA: TGCAGCGTTGAGGGACTCCAATACAATGAGCAGTTCTTC.

The V gene is TRBV19, the J gene TRBJ2-7; D not certain. Germline-derived CDR1 and CDR2 are LNHDA and SQIVND (reference sequence). V lost 3 bases and J lost 0, with 12 bases in between. The CDR3 spans 15 residues. CDR3 coding DNA: TGTGCCAGTAGTATCGTAGCCTTTGTCTCCTACGAGCAGTACTTC. Its protein product is CASSIVAFVSYEQYF.

This chain connects TRBV11-3 to TRBJ2-1; possible D gene TRBD1, 7 bases. V lost 3 bases, J lost 4 bases, and 13 bases lay in between. The CDR3 spans 15 residues. The germline gives CDR1 SGHNT, CDR2 YENEEA. CDR3 coding DNA: TGTGCCAGCAGCTTCGGAGGGGGCGGGTACAATGAGCAGTTCTTC. This translates into CASSFGGGGYNEQFF.

The chain recombines TRBV5-4 with TRBJ2-3, with 7 bases identical to TRBD2. The CDR3 is made up of 13 amino acids. Germline CDR1 SGHNT, CDR2 YYREEE (reference sequence). J gave up 3 bases and V 8 bases, and 6 bases lay outside the gene matches. The CDR3 DNA is TGTGCCAGGGGGTGGCGGGGGACAGATACGCAGTATTTT. Translation gives CARGWRGTDTQYF.

The rearrangement joins TRBV2 to TRBJ2-1; D perhaps matches TRBD1 (6 bases). CDR1 SNHLY and CDR2 FYNNEI come from the germline V gene. Trimming left V 7 bases short and J 9 bases short, with 19 bases between. This CDR3 has 14 residues. Here the CDR3 reads CASNSGSTRGEQFF. CDR3 sequence (DNA): TGTGCCAGCAATTCAGGGTCCACCAGGGGTGAGCAGTTCTTC.

The chain is built from TRBV5-6 and TRBJ1-1; D is unresolved. From germline, CDR1 is SGHDT and CDR2 YYEEEE. The V and J ends lost 0 bases and 0 bases respectively, with 6 bases between them. CDR3 size: 14 residues. The CDR3 protein is CASSLAGMNTEAFF. CDR3 DNA sequence: TGTGCCAGCAGCTTGGCGGGGATGAACACTGAAGCTTTCTTT.

The chain uses TRBV18 and TRBJ2-3; 12 bases are a match to TRBD2. This CDR3 has 15 residues. J was trimmed by 0 bases and V by 7 bases; bases with no gene match: 2. Germline values: CDR1 KGHSH, CDR2 LQKENI. This CDR3 reads CASCTSGGSTDTQYF. As DNA, the CDR3 is TGTGCCAGCTGCACTAGCGGGGGGAGCACAGATACGCAGTATTTT.

The chain links TRBV18 to TRBJ1-3, with a weak D call TRBD1 (5 bases). The CDR3 length is 14 residues. V shed 3 bases and J shed 0 bases, with 6 bases lying between them. The germline V gene has CDR1 KGHSH and CDR2 LQKENI. This CDR3 reads CASSPRGSGNTIYF. CDR3 bases: TGTGCCAGCTCACCTAGGGGCTCTGGAAACACCATATATTTT.

This chain uses TRBV6-5 with TRBJ2-2; no clear D gene. This CDR3 region has 14 residues. V was trimmed by 10 bases and J by 0 bases, leaving 12 bases between them. The germline V gene has CDR1 MNHEY and CDR2 SVGAGI. CDR3 coding DNA: TGTGCCACCTCCGAAGAGTCGAACACCGGGGAGCTGTTTTTT. Its translation is CATSEESNTGELFF.